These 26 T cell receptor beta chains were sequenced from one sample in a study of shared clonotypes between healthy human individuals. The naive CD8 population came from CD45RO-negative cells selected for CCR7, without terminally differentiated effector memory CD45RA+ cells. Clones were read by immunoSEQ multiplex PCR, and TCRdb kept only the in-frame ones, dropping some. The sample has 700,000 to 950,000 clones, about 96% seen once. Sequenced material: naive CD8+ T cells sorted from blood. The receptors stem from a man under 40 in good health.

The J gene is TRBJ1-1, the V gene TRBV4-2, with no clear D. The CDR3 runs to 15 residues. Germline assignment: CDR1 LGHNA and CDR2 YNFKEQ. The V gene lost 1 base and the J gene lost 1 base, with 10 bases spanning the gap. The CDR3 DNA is TGTGCCAGCAGCCAAGTATTGCGCGGGAACACTGAAGCTTTCTTT. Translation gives CASSQVLRGNTEAFF.

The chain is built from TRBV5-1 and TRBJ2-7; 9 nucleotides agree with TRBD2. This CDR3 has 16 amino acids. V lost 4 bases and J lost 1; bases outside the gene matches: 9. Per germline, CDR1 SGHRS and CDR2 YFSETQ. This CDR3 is CASSDPGTSNSYEQYF. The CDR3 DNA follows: TGCGCCAGCAGCGACCCAGGGACTAGCAATTCCTACGAGCAGTACTTC.

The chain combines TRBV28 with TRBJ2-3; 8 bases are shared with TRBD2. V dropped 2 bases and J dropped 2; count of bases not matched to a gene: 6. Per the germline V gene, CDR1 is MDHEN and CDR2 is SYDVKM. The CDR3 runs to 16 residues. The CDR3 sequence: CASSLRTSGNTDTQYF. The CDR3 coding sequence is TGTGCCAGCAGTTTACGTACTAGCGGTAACACAGATACGCAGTATTTT.

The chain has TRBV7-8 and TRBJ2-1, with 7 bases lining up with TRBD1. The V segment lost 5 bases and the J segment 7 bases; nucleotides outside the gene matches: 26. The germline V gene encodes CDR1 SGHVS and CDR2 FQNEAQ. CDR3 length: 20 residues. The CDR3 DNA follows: TGTGCCAGCAGCCTCGACAGGGTAAGGGGGTTTGACCCCAGACCAAATGAGCAGTTCTTC. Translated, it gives CASSLDRVRGFDPRPNEQFF.

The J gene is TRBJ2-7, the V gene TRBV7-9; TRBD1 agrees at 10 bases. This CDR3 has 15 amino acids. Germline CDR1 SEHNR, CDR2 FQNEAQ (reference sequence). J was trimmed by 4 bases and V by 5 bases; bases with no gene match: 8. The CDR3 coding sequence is TGTGCCAGCAGCACGATCGGGACAGGGGTGTACGAGCAGTACTTC. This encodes CASSTIGTGVYEQYF.

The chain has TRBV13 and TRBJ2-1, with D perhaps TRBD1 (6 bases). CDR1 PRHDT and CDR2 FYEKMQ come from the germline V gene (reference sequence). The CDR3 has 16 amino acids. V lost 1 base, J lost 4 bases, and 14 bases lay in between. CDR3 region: CASSLELSGDYNEQFF. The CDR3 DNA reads TGTGCCAGCAGCTTAGAATTGTCAGGGGATTACAATGAGCAGTTCTTC.

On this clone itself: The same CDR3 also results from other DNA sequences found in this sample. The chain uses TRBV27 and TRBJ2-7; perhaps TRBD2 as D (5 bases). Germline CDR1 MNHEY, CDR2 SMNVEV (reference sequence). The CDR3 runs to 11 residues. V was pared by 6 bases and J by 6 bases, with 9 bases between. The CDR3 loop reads CASRLGGEQYF. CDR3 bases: TGTGCCAGCAGACTAGGAGGCGAGCAGTACTTC.

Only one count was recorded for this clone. The CDR3 DNA reads TGTGCCAGCAGTCAAGGGACAGGGGAAAATGAAAAACTGTTTTTT. Translating gives CASSQGTGENEKLFF. The chain couples TRBV27 to TRBJ1-4, with 10 bases identical to TRBD1. V was clipped by 5 bases and J by 5 bases; unmatched bases: 5. Germline-derived CDR1 and CDR2 are MNHEY and SMNVEV (reference sequence). The CDR3 length is 15 residues.

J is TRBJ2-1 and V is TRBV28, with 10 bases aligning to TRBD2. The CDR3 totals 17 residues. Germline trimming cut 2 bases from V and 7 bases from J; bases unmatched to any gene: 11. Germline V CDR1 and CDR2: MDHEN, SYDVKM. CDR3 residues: CASSLPIAGGHGNEQFF. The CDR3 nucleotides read TGTGCCAGCAGTTTACCCATAGCGGGAGGCCACGGGAATGAGCAGTTCTTC. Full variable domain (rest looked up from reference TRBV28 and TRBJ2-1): DVKVTQSSRYLVKRTGEKVFLECVQDMDHENMFWYRQDPGLGLRLIYFSYDVKMKEKGDIPEGYSVSREKKERFSLILESASTNQTSMYLCASSLPIAGGHGNEQFFGPGTRLTVL.

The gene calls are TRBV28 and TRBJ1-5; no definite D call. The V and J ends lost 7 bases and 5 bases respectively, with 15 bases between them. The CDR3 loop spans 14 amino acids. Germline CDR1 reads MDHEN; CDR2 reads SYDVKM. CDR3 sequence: CASTNPDGYQPQHF. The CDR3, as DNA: TGTGCCAGCACTAACCCGGACGGATATCAGCCCCAGCATTTT.

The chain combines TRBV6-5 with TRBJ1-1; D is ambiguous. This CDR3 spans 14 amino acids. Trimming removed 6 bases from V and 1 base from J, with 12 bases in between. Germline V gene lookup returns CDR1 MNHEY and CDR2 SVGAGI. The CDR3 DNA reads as TGTGCCAGCAGCCCAAATCGGGGGAACACTGAAGCTTTCTTT. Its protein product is CASSPNRGNTEAFF.

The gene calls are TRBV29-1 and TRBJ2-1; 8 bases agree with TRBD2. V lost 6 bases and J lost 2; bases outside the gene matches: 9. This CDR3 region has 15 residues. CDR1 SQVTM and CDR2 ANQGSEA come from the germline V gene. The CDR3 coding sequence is TGCAGCGTGACCCCATTTAGCGGGGCCTACAATGAGCAGTTCTTC. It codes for CSVTPFSGAYNEQFF.

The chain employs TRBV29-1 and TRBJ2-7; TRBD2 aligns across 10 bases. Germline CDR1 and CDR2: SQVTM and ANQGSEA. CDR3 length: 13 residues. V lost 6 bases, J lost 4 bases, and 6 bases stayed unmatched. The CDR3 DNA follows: TGCAGCGTATCTCTAGCGGGAGTATACGAGCAGTACTTC. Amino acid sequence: CSVSLAGVYEQYF.

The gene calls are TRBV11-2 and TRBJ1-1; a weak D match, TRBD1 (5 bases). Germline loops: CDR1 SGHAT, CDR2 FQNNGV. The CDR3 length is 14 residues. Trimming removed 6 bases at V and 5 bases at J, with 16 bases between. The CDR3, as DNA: TGTGCCAGCAGTGCCATCAGCGGGGGGACTGAAGCTTTCTTT. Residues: CASSAISGGTEAFF.

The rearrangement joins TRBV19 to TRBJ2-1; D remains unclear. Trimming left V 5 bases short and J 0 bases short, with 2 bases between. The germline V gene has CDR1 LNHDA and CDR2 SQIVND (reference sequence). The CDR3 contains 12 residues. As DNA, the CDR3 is TGTGCCAGTAGTCCCTCCTACAATGAGCAGTTCTTC. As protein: CASSPSYNEQFF.

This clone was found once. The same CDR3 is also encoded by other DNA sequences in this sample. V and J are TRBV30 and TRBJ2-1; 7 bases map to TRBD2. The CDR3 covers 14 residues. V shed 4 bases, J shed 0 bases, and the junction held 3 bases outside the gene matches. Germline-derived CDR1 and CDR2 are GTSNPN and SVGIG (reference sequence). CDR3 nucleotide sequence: TGTGCCTGGAATGGCGGGAGCTCCTACAATGAGCAGTTCTTC. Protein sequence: CAWNGGSSYNEQFF.

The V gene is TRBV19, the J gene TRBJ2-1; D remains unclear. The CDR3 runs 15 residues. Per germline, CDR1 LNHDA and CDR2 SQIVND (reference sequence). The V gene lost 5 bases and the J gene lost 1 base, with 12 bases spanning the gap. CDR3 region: CASSPRLSSYNEQFF. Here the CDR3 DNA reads TGTGCCAGTAGTCCACGACTTTCTTCCTACAATGAGCAGTTCTTC.

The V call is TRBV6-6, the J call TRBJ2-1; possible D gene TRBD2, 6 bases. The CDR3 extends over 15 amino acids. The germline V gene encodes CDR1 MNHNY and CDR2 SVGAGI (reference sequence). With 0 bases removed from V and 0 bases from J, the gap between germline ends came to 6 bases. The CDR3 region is CASSYSRDSYNEQFF. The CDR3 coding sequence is TGTGCCAGCAGTTACTCGCGGGACTCCTACAATGAGCAGTTCTTC.

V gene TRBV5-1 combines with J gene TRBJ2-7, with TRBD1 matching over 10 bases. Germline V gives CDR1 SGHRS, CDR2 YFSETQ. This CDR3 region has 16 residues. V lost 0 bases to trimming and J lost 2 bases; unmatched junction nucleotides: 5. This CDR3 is CASSLVGTGAAYEQYF. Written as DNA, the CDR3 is TGCGCCAGCAGCTTGGTTGGGACAGGGGCTGCCTACGAGCAGTACTTC.

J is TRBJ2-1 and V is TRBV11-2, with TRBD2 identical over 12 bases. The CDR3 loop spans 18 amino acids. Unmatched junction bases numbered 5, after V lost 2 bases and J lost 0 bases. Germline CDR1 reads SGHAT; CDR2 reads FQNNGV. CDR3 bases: TGTGCCAGCAGCTTAAGGACTAGCGGGACTAGCTCCTACAATGAGCAGTTCTTC. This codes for CASSLRTSGTSSYNEQFF.

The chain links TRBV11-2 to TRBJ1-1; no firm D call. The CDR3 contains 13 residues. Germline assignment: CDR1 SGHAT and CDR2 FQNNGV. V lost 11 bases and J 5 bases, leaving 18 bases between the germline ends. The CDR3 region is CAFREGPGTEAFF. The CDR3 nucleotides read TGTGCCTTTAGGGAGGGTCCGGGGACTGAAGCTTTCTTT.

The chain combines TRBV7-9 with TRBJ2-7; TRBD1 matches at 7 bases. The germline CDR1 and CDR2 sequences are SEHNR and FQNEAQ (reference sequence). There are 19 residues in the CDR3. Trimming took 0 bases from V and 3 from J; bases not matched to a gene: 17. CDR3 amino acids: CASSLADSEKPGQIYEQYF. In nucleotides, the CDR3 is TGTGCCAGCAGCTTAGCCGACAGCGAGAAACCGGGACAGATCTACGAGCAGTACTTC.

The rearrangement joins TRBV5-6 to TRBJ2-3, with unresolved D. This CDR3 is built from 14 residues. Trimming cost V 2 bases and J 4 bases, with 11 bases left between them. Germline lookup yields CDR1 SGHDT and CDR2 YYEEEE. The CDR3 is CASSFGDGADTQYF. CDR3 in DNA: TGTGCCAGCAGCTTCGGCGATGGGGCAGATACGCAGTATTTT.

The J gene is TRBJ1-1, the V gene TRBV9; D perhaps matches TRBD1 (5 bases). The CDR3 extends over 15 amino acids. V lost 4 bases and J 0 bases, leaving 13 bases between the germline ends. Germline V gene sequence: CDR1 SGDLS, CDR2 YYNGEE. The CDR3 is CASSPWGTVNTEAFF. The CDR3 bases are TGTGCCAGCAGCCCTTGGGGGACGGTGAACACTGAAGCTTTCTTT.

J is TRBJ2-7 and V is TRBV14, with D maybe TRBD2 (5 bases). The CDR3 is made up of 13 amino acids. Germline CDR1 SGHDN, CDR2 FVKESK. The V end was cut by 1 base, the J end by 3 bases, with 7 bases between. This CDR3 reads CASSQVEGYEQYF. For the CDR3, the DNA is TGTGCCAGCAGCCAAGTAGAGGGCTACGAGCAGTACTTC.

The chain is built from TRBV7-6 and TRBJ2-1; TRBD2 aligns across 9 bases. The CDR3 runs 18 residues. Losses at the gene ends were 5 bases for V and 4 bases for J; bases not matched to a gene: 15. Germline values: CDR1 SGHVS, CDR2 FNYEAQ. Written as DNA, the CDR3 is TGTGCCAGCAGCCCACTACTCAGCGGACTAGCGTCATACAATGAGCAGTTCTTC. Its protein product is CASSPLLSGLASYNEQFF.